This T cell receptor beta chain was sequenced during a study of early T cells in non-severe SARS-CoV-2 infection. TCRdb reprocessed the 5' RACE reads with MiXCR, giving one entry per CDR3 protein. The sample includes 75,000 to 80,000 distinct CDR3 sequences, 11% seen only once; the top ten take around 12%. The sequence was obtained from an adult who was a healthcare worker with PCR-confirmed SARS-CoV-2 infection or an uninfected control (not recorded which). The sample in question was whole blood, obtained at baseline.

The CDR3 coding sequence is TGTGCCAGTAGTATACGGGGGAGACCGAATGAGCAGTTCTTC. Translating it yields CASSIRGRPNEQFF. This chain uses TRBV19 with TRBJ2-1; a weak D match, TRBD2 (6 bases). The CDR3 is 14 residues long. V was clipped by 2 bases and J by 7 bases, with 12 bases between them. Germline V gene lookup returns CDR1 LNHDA and CDR2 SQIVND (reference sequence).